The clone carrying this T cell receptor beta chain has just a few counts. Its specificity is not known. The time point: persistent/refractory GD, antithyroid drugs over 5 years with positive TRAb. The TCR library was prepared using RNA isolated from PBMCs. The patients were enrolled through endocrinology in Xi'an, China. Each patient gave around 10 milliliters of EDTA-anticoagulated peripheral blood. Germline loops: CDR1 DFQATT, CDR2 SNEGSKA (reference sequence). V gave up 4 bases and J gave up 3 bases; unmatched junction bases: 1. The CDR3 spans 12 residues. This sample was taken from a study of regulatory T cells in long-lasting Graves disease. Study conclusions and caveats: Patients whose Graves' disease persisted exhibited lower TCR diversity than those newly diagnosed. Among persistent patients, a larger number of public clonotypes were shared (about 2,800) than among newly diagnosed patients (roughly 1,000).

Construction of TCR beta libraries relied on iRepertoire HTBI primers and on Arm-PCR targeting CDR3 regions. From the multiplex PCR reads, TCRdb called clonotypes with MiXCR, one entry per CDR3 protein. The data hold hundreds of thousands of distinct CDR3 sequences, with about 18% observed a single time. The receptor's source is a female donor with Graves disease. The chain has TRBV20-1 and TRBJ2-7; 9 positions match TRBD1. The sequenced sample was peripheral blood mononuclear cells (PBMCs), obtained when the disease was refractory, from a patient treated with antithyroid drugs. The CDR3: CSAMGQGYEQYF. CDR3 nucleotide sequence: TGCAGTGCTATGGGACAGGGCTACGAGCAGTACTTC.